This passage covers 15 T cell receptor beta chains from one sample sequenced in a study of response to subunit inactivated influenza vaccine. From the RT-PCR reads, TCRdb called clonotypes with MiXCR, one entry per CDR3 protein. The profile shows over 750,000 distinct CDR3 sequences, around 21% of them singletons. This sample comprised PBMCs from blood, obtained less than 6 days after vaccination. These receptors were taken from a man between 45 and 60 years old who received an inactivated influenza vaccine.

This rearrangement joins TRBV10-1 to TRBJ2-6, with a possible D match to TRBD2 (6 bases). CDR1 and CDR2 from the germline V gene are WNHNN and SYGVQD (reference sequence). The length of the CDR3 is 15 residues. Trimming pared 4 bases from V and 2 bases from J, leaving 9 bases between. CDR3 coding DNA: TGCGCCAGCAGTGGCGGGGCGCCTGGGGCCAACGTCCTGACTTTC. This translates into CASSGGAPGANVLTF.

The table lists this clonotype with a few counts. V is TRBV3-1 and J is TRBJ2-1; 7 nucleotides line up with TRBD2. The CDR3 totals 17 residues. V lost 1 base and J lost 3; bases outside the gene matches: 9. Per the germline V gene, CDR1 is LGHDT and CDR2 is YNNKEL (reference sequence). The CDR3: CASSQVFRLAVYNEQFF. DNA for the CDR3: TGTGCCAGCAGCCAAGTCTTCAGGCTAGCGGTCTACAATGAGCAGTTCTTC.

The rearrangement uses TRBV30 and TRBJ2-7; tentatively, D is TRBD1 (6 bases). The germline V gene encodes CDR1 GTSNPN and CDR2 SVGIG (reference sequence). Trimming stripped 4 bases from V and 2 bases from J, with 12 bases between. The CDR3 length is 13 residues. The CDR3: CAWNPGTPYEQYF. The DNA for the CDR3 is TGTGCCTGGAACCCCGGGACACCCTACGAGCAGTACTTC.

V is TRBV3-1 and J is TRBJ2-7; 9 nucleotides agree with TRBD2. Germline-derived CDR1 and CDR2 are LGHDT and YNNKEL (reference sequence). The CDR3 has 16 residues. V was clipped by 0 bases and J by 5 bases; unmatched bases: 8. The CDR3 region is CASSQDLRSSGDEQYF. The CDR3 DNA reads TGTGCCAGCAGCCAAGATCTTCGGTCTAGCGGGGACGAGCAGTACTTC.

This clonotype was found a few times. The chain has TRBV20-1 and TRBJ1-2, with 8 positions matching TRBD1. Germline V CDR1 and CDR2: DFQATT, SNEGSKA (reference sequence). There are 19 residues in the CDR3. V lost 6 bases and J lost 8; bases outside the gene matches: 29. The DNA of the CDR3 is TGCAGTGCACGTTACCGGATTGGTTTTGGGGACAGGCCCGGAAGAGGCTACACCTTC. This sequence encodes CSARYRIGFGDRPGRGYTF.

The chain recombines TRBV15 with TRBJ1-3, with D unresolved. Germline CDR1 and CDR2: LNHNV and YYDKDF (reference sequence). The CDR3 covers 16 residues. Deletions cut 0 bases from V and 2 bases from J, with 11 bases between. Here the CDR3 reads CATSRDQRGAGNTIYF. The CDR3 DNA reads TGTGCCACCAGCAGAGATCAACGGGGAGCTGGAAACACCATATATTTT.

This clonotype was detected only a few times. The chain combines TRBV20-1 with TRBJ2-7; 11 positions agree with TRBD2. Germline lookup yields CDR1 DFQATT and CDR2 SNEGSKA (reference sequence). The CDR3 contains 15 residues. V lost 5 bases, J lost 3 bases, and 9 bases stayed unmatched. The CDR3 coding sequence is TGCAGTGCTCCTATACTAGCGGGAGTTGTCTACGAGCAGTACTTC. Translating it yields CSAPILAGVVYEQYF.

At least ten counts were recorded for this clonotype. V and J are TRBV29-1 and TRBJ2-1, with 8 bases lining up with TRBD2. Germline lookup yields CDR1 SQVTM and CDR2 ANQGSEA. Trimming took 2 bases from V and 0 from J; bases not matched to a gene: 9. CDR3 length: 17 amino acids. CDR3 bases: TGCAGCGTTGAAATTCGCCAGCGGGAGAACTCCTACAATGAGCAGTTCTTC. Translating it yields CSVEIRQRENSYNEQFF.

CDR3 DNA sequence: TGTGCCAGCAGCCAAGGGGGGACGCCGAGCTCCTACGAGCAGTACTTC. It is translated as CASSQGGTPSSYEQYF. The V gene is TRBV4-2, the J gene TRBJ2-7; D could derive from TRBD1 or TRBD2 (5 bases each). The CDR3 consists of 16 residues. The V and J ends lost 1 base and 0 bases respectively, with 13 bases between them. Per the germline V gene, CDR1 is LGHNA and CDR2 is YNFKEQ.

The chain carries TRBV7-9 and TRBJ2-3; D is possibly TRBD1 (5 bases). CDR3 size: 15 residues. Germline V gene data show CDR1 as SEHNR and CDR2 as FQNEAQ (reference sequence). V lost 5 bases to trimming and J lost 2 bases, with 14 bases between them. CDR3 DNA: TGTGCCAGCAGCCAACCACTCAGGGACACAGATACGCAGTATTTT. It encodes CASSQPLRDTDTQYF.

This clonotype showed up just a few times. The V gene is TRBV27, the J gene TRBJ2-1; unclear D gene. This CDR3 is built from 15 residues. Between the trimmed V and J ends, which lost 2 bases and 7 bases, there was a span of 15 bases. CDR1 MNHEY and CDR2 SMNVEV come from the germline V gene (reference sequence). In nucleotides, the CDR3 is TGTGCCAGCAGTTTAAACCCAGTAACTACAAATGAGCAGTTCTTC. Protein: CASSLNPVTTNEQFF.

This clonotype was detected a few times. CDR3 sequence (DNA): TGTGCCAGCAGCTTAGCGAGGGCAGGGAAACACATTCAGTACTTC. This encodes CASSLARAGKHIQYF. The rearrangement links TRBV7-9 to TRBJ2-4, with D possibly called TRBD1 or TRBD2 (5 bases each). V lost 0 bases, J lost 8 bases, and 14 bases lay in between. The CDR3 contains 15 residues. Germline lookup yields CDR1 SEHNR and CDR2 FQNEAQ (reference sequence).

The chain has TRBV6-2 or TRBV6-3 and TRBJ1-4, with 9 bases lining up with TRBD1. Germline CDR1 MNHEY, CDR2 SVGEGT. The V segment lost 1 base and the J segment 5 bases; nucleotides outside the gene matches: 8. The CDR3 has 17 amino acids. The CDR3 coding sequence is TGTGCCAGCAGTTACTTATGGACAGGGGTCGAGAATGAAAAACTGTTTTTT. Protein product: CASSYLWTGVENEKLFF.

The CDR3 sequence is CASRTDRAFGTQYF. CDR3 DNA sequence: TGTGCCAGCAGAACCGACAGGGCCTTCGGGACCCAGTACTTC. The chain carries TRBV6-1 and TRBJ2-5; 7 bases are shared with TRBD1. CDR1 is MNHNS and CDR2 is SASEGT in the germline V gene. V shed 6 bases, J shed 7 bases, and the junction held 11 bases outside the gene matches. CDR3 length: 14 amino acids.

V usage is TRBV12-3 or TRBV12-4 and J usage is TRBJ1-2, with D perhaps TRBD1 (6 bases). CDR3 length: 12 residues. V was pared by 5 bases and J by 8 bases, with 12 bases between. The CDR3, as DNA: TGTGCCAGCAGTCCTTCACAGGGAGGCTACACCTTC. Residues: CASSPSQGGYTF.